This is a list of T cell receptor beta chains from one sample in a study of cytomegalovirus exposure and HLA in healthy donors. TCRdb's copy holds only in-frame clones and misses some; the assay was immunoSEQ multiplex PCR. The data hold 150,000 to 200,000 clones, with about four fifths observed a single time. The material sequenced was PBMCs. The receptor set was obtained from a female donor in good health and CMV-seronegative. Both conserved end residues are part of each CDR3. The order of the fields is V gene, J gene, D gene, clone size, CDR3 DNA, CDR3 protein. The D gene is left open where the match is weak. Where a row states a size, it is once, few, many or the class of an expanded clone; other rows omit it.

TRBV5-6	TRBJ2-2	NA	NA	TGTGCCAGCAGCTTGCGACTCTCGAACACCGGGGAGCTGTTTTTT	CASSLRLSNTGELFF
TRBV25-1	TRBJ2-1	NA	NA	TGTGCCAGCAGTCCACAGCGGATGGCCTACAATGAGCAGTTCTTC	CASSPQRMAYNEQFF
TRBV5-1	TRBJ1-1	TRBD1	NA	TGCGCCAGCAGCTACGGGACAGGCCCGAACACTGAAGCTTTCTTT	CASSYGTGPNTEAFF
TRBV28	TRBJ1-2	NA	NA	TGTGCCAGCAGTTTTGATCTGGACAGTTATGGCTACACCTTC	CASSFDLDSYGYTF
TRBV27	TRBJ2-7	TRBD1	NA	TGTGCCAGCAGTTTGTACAGGGGATACGAGCAGTACTTC	CASSLYRGYEQYF
TRBV30	TRBJ1-4	NA	NA	TGTGCCTGCGCTCCGGGAGCCTATGAAAAACTGTTTTTT	CACAPGAYEKLFF
TRBV23-1	TRBJ1-2	TRBD1	NA	TGCGCCAGCAGTCATTCCAGACAGGGTGAATGTGGCTACACCTTC	CASSHSRQGECGYTF
TRBV2	TRBJ2-1	TRBD2	few	TGTGCCAGCAGTTACCAGGCGGGGGACGTTGGTGAGCAGTTCTTC	CASSYQAGDVGEQFF
TRBV7-2	TRBJ2-1	NA	NA	TGTGCCAGCAGCTTAGATAGGCTAGCTGGTGAGCAGTTCTTC	CASSLDRLAGEQFF
TRBV18	TRBJ1-4	TRBD1	few	TGTGCCAGCTCACCGCAGGGGGCTCAGGATGAAAAACTGTTTTTT	CASSPQGAQDEKLFF
TRBV2	TRBJ2-2	TRBD1	NA	TGTGCCAGCAGAGTCCGGGACAGGGGGCCCGGGGAGCTGTTTTTT	CASRVRDRGPGELFF
TRBV5-1	TRBJ1-1	NA	NA	TGCGCCAGCAGCTTCCAGGAGAACACTGAAGCTTTCTTT	CASSFQENTEAFF
TRBV5-8	TRBJ2-3	NA	NA	TGTGCCAGCAGCTGGGACTTCGGCACAGATACGCAGTATTTT	CASSWDFGTDTQYF
TRBV6-1	TRBJ2-3	NA	NA	TGTGCCAGCAGTGGCCGTGGCCGGCGGGTGGGAACAGATACGCAGTATTTT	CASSGRGRRVGTDTQYF
TRBV4-3	TRBJ1-2	TRBD1	once	TGCGCCAGCAGCCAAGGAGAAGGGGACAGGGAGGTCGGGGGCTACACCTTC	CASSQGEGDREVGGYTF
TRBV6-5	TRBJ2-1	NA	few	TGTGCCAGCAGTCGGGGGGCGAGCTCCTACAATGAGCAGTTCTTC	CASSRGASSYNEQFF
TRBV19	TRBJ2-2	TRBD1	NA	TGTGCCAGTATAGCCACCCGGGACAGGGGGAAGAAAGGCGGGGAGCTGTTTTTT	CASIATRDRGKKGGELFF
TRBV6-5	TRBJ2-7	NA	NA	TGTGCCAGCAGTTACTCGAGGGACAACTACGAGCAGTACTTC	CASSYSRDNYEQYF
TRBV5-1	TRBJ2-7	TRBD2	NA	TGCGCCAGCAGCTTGCTGGGGGGGGACGAGCAGTACTTC	CASSLLGGDEQYF
TRBV5-5	TRBJ1-3	NA	NA	TGTGCCAGCAGCCCGGAGAACACCATATATTTT	CASSPENTIYF
TRBV19	TRBJ2-7	NA	NA	TGTGCCAGTAGTATGACCAGGGTTAACGAGCAGTACTTC	CASSMTRVNEQYF
TRBV6-5	TRBJ2-7	NA	NA	TGTGCCAGCGGCCCTTTTTATTCGCACGAGCAGTACTTC	CASGPFYSHEQYF
TRBV6-5	TRBJ2-1	NA	NA	TGTGCCGCCGGAGAGCATTCCCCCTACAATGAGCAGTTCTTC	CAAGEHSPYNEQFF
TRBV21-1	TRBJ2-7	NA	NA	TGTGCCAGCAGCGGGGGACAGACGACCTACGAGCAGTACTTC	CASSGGQTTYEQYF
TRBV11-1	TRBJ2-3	TRBD2	NA	TGTGCCAGCAGCCCGGGGGAGCGGGGATCCACAGATACGCAGTATTTT	CASSPGERGSTDTQYF
TRBV5-1	TRBJ2-2	NA	NA	TGCGCCAGCAGCTTGGACCGGACAGAGATTGCCGGGGAGCTGTTTTTT	CASSLDRTEIAGELFF
TRBV4-1	TRBJ2-1	NA	NA	TGCGCCAGCAGCCAGGGGCTAGCGAGATCTACCTACAATGAGCAGTTCTTC	CASSQGLARSTYNEQFF
TRBV7-2	TRBJ1-2	NA	NA	TGTGCCAGCAGCGGCAACAGGGCAGGCTACACCTTC	CASSGNRAGYTF
TRBV7-3	TRBJ2-5	NA	NA	TGTGCCAGCAGCTCGGACTCCCAACGAGTGACCCAGTACTTC	CASSSDSQRVTQYF
TRBV27	TRBJ2-1	TRBD1	NA	TGTGCCAGCAGTTTATACAGGGGGCCAAATGAGCAGTTCTTC	CASSLYRGPNEQFF
TRBV5-4	TRBJ2-6	TRBD1	few	TGTGCCAGCAGCTGGACAGGGGGCATGACTGGGGCCAACGTCCTGACTTTC	CASSWTGGMTGANVLTF
TRBV28	TRBJ2-1	NA	NA	TGTGCCAGCAGTTTATGGGGAGTATTAGGAAATGAGCAGTTCTTC	CASSLWGVLGNEQFF
TRBV9	TRBJ2-7	NA	NA	TGTGCCAGCAGCGTAGGGGGGGGGCTGGGCGAGCAGTACTTC	CASSVGGGLGEQYF
TRBV18	TRBJ2-7	TRBD2	NA	TGTGCCAGCTCACCACTAGCGGGAGACCAAGAGCAGTACTTC	CASSPLAGDQEQYF
TRBV6-6	TRBJ1-2	TRBD1	NA	TGTGCCAGCAGTTCGGGACAGGGACTAGGCTACACCTTC	CASSSGQGLGYTF
TRBV11-2	TRBJ2-7	NA	NA	TGTGCCAGCAGCTTAGTAACTAGCTACGAGCAGTACTTC	CASSLVTSYEQYF
TRBV7-6	TRBJ2-5	NA	few	TGTGCCAGCAGCCAGGGAAAAGAGACCCAGTACTTC	CASSQGKETQYF
TRBV2	TRBJ2-3	NA	few	TGTGCCAGCAGCCCCCCCTACACAGATACGCAGTATTTT	CASSPPYTDTQYF
TRBV11-2	TRBJ2-3	TRBD1	NA	TGTGCCAGCAGCTTAAGGGGACAGGGGACAGATACGCAGTATTTT	CASSLRGQGTDTQYF
TRBV9	TRBJ2-2	TRBD1	NA	TGTGCCAGCAGCGTAGCCGGGACAGGGGTCGGGGAGCTGTTTTTT	CASSVAGTGVGELFF
TRBV7-3	TRBJ2-5	TRBD1	NA	TGTGCCAGCAGCTCCAAGGACAGGGGGCTGCAGACCCAGTACTTC	CASSSKDRGLQTQYF
TRBV28	TRBJ2-2	NA	NA	TGTGCCAGCAGTTTATTTTTAGCGGAGGAGTCAAGGGACGGGGAGCTGTTTTTT	CASSLFLAEESRDGELFF
TRBV9	TRBJ1-4	TRBD1	NA	TGTGCCAGCAGTGCGGGACAGGGGGCGTACTTGACTAATGAAAAACTGTTTTTT	CASSAGQGAYLTNEKLFF
TRBV6-1	TRBJ1-2	NA	NA	TGTGCCAGCTATAGTTACTATGGCTACACCTTC	CASYSYYGYTF
TRBV5-1	TRBJ1-6	NA	NA	TGCGCCAGCAGCGTAGGGGGAAATAATTCACCCCTCCACTTT	CASSVGGNNSPLHF
TRBV10-1	TRBJ2-1	TRBD2	NA	TGCGCCAGCACCGGACTAGCGGGAGACTCTCACAATGAGCAGTTCTTC	CASTGLAGDSHNEQFF
TRBV6-1	TRBJ1-5	NA	NA	TGTGCCAGCAGTGTACATGGGGCTGGGATTATTCAGCCCCAGCATTTT	CASSVHGAGIIQPQHF
TRBV2	TRBJ1-2	NA	few	TGTGCCAGCAGAGGAGAAGGAGACTTACCGTTCTTC	CASRGEGDLPFF
TRBV27	TRBJ2-7	TRBD2	NA	TGTGCCAGCAGACTCGAGGCGGGGGTTAGCTCCTACGAGCAGTACTTC	CASRLEAGVSSYEQYF
TRBV4-2	TRBJ2-7	TRBD1	many	TGTGCCAGCAGCCGCGAAGGGACAGGGAGCTCCTACGAGCAGTACTTC	CASSREGTGSSYEQYF
TRBV11-3	TRBJ1-6	TRBD1	NA	TGTGCCAGCAGCTCGGGACAGTTTAATTCACCCCTCCACTTT	CASSSGQFNSPLHF